This T cell receptor beta chain was documented in a study of cytomegalovirus exposure and HLA in healthy donors. Background on the study: A preliminary data release comprised around 85 million unique TCRs obtained from HLA-typed donors.

Of note for this clone: What it binds is unknown.

Vbeta (60) and Jbeta (13) primers were used in the PCR. The repertoire was sequenced with immunoSEQ multiplex PCR; TCRdb's copy has only in-frame clones and lacks some. The sample carries 95,000 to 100,000 clones, about 70% recorded once. It was healthy bone marrow donors who served as donors. Study-wide results and caveats: TCR beta chains numbering more than 150 were designated cytomegalovirus-associated. Earlier analysis yielded a pattern in which most TCR beta V segments were productive about 87% or about 30% of the time.

This TCR derives from a woman aged 40 to 55 in good health and CMV-seronegative. Sequences were obtained from PBMCs.

The CDR3 loop is CASSFPSGTKLPETQYF. DNA of the CDR3: TGTGCCAGCAGCTTCCCATCGGGGACTAAACTACCAGAGACCCAGTACTTC. The chain couples TRBV7-9 to TRBJ2-5; 7 positions agree with TRBD2. Trimming cost V 3 bases and J 4 bases; bases outside gene matches: 14. Per germline, CDR1 SEHNR and CDR2 FQNEAQ (reference sequence). There are 17 residues in the CDR3.